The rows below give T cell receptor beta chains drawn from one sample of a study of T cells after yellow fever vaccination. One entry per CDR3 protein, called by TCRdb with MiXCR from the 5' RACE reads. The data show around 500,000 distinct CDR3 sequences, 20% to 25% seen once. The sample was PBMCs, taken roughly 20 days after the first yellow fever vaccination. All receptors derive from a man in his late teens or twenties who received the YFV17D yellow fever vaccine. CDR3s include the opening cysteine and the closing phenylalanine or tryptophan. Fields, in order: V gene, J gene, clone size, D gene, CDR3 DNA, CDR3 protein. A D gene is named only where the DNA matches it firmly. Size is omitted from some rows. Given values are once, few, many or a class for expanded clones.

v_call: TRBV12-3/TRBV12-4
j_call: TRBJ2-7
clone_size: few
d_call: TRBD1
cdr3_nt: TGTGCCAGCAGGTCCGGGACAGGGGAAGTCTACGAGCAGTACTTC
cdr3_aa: CASRSGTGEVYEQYF

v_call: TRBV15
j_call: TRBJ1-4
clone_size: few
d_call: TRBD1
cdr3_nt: TGTGCCACCAGCAGAGACCGAACAGGGGGAAAACTGTTTTTT
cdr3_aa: CATSRDRTGGKLFF

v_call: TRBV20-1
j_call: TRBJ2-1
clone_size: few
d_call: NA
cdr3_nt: TGCAGTGCTCAACAAGACAATGAGCAGTTCTTC
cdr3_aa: CSAQQDNEQFF

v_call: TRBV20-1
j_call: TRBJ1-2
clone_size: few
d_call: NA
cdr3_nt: TGCAGTGCTAGAGATGGGGGGCACCATGGCTACACCTTC
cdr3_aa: CSARDGGHHGYTF

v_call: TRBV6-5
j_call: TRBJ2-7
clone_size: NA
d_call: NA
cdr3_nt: TGTGCCAGCAGTTACTCGGGGGAGGCCGAGCAGTACTTC
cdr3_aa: CASSYSGEAEQYF

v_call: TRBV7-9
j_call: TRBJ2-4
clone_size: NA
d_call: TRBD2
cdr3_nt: TGTGCCAGCAGCCCCCGTGGGACTAGCAACATTCAGTACTTC
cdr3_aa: CASSPRGTSNIQYF

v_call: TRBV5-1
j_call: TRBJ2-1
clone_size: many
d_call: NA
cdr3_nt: TGCGCCAGCAGTGGTGGGGTAGGCGATGAGCAGTTCTTC
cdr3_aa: CASSGGVGDEQFF

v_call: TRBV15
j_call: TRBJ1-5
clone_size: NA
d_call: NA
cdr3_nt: TGTGCCACCAGCAGAGTAGACGCTAGCAATCAGCCCCAGCATTTT
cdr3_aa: CATSRVDASNQPQHF

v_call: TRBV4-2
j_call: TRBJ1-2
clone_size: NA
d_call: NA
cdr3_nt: TGTGCCAGCAGCCCTACGGGGGCCGGATACTATGGCTACACCTTC
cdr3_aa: CASSPTGAGYYGYTF

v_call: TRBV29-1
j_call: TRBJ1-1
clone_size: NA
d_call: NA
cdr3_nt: TGCAGCGTTGAACCCAGACAGTCCATCACTGAAGCTTTCTTT
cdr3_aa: CSVEPRQSITEAFF

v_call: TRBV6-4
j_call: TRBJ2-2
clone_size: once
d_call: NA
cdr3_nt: NA
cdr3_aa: CASGGKKLRAGELFF

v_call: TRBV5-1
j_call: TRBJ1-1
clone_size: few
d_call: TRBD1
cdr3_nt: TGCGCCAGCAGCTTGGGTGTGGGACAGGGGGCCAGGACTGAAGCTTTCTTT
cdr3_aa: CASSLGVGQGARTEAFF

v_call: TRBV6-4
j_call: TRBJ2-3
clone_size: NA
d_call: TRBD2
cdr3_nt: TGTGCCAGCAGGGCTAGCGGGGCCACAGATACGCAGTATTTT
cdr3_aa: CASRASGATDTQYF

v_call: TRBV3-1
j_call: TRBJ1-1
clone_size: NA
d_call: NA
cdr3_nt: TGTGCCACCTGCCTAGGGACCAGTAGCGACACTGAAGCTTTCTTT
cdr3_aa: CATCLGTSSDTEAFF

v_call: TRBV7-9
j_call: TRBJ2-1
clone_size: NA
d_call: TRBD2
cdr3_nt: TGTGCCAGCAGCATTAGCGGGGGTAGTGAGCAGTTCTTC
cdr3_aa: CASSISGGSEQFF

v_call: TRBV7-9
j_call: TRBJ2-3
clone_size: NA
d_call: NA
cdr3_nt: TGTGCCAGCAGCTTGGTTATAGACCACCGAGATACGCAGTATTTT
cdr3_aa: CASSLVIDHRDTQYF

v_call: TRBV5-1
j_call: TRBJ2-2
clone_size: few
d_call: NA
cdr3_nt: TGCGCCAGCAGCTATCGCCCGGGGGACACCGGGGAGCTGTTTTTT
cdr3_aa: CASSYRPGDTGELFF

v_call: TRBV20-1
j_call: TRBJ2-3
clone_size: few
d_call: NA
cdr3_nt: TGCAGTGCTAGACAGGGGAGTTTCACAGATACGCAGTATTTT
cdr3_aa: CSARQGSFTDTQYF

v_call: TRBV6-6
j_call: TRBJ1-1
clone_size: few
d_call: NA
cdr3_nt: TGTGCCAGCAGTCAGCCTTCTGTTGAAGCTTTCTTT
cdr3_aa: CASSQPSVEAFF

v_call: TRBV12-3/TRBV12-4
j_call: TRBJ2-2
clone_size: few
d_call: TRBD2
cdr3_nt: TGTGCCAGCAGTTTAGCTAGCGGGGGGTTCTACACCGGGGAGCTGTTTTTT
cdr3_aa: CASSLASGGFYTGELFF

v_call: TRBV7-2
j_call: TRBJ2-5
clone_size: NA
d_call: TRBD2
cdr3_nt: TGTGCCAGCTCCCACCAGCGGGGGGGGGAGACCCAGTACTTC
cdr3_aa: CASSHQRGGETQYF

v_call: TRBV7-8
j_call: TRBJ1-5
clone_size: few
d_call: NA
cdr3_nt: TGTGCCAGCAGCTTAGGGGAATGGTTGTCCAGTCAGCCCCAGCATTTT
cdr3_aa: CASSLGEWLSSQPQHF

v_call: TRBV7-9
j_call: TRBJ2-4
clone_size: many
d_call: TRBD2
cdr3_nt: TGTGCCAGCAGCGCCAGCGGGGGGCTAGCCAAAAACATTCAGTACTTC
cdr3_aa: CASSASGGLAKNIQYF

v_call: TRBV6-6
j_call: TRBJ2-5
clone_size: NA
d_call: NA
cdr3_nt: TGTGCCAGCAGTTACGATGAGGCCCAGTACTTC
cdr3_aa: CASSYDEAQYF

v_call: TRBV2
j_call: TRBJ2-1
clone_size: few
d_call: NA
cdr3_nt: TGTGCCAGCAGAGTACAGGGCTTCAAATACAATGAGCAGTTCTTC
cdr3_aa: CASRVQGFKYNEQFF

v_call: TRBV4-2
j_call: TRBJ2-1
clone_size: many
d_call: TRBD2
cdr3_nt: TGTGCCAGCAGCCAAGACGGCGGGGGGGCCTACAATGAGCAGTTCTTC
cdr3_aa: CASSQDGGGAYNEQFF

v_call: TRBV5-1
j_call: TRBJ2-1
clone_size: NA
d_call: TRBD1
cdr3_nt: TGCGCCAGCACCCCCGGGACAGGGGGCGATGAGCAGTTCTTC
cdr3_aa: CASTPGTGGDEQFF

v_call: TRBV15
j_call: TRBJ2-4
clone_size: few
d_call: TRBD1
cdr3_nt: TGTGCCACCAGCAGAGATATGGGACAGGGAGGGGACATTCAGTACTTC
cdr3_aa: CATSRDMGQGGDIQYF

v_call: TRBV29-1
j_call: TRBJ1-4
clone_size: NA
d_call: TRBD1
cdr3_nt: TGCAGCGTTGCTAGGAGGGACAGGGGCCGCGATGAAAAACTGTTTTTT
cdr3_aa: CSVARRDRGRDEKLFF

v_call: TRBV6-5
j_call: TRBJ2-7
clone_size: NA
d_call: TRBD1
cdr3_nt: TGTGCCAGCAGTTACTCAGGACAGGAATTGTCCTACGAGCAGTACTTC
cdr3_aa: CASSYSGQELSYEQYF

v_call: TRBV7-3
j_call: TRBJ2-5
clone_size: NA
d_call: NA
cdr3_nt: TGTGCCAGCAGCTTATTTGGCGGTCGACAAGAGACCCAGTACTTC
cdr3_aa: CASSLFGGRQETQYF

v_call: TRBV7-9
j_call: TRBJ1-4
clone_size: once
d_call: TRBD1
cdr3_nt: TGTGCCAGCAGCCCCGGGACAGGGGAAGAAAGACTGTTTTTT
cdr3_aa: CASSPGTGEERLFF

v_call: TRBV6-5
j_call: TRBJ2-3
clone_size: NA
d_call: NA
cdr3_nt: TGTGCCAGCAGTTTTCACTCGGGCACAGATACGCAGTATTTT
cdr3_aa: CASSFHSGTDTQYF

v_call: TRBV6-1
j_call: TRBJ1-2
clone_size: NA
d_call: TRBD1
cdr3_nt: TGTGCCAGCAGTCCCATCGACAGGGTTGTCTATGGCTACACCTTC
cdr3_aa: CASSPIDRVVYGYTF

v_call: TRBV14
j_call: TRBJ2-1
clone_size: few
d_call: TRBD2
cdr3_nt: TGTGCCAGCCGCAAAGCGGGGAGCTCCTACAATGAGCAGTTCTTC
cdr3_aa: CASRKAGSSYNEQFF

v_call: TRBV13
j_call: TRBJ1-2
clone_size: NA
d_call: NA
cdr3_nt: TGTGCCAGCAGCTTAGTATCCGTAGACGGCTACACCTTC
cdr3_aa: CASSLVSVDGYTF

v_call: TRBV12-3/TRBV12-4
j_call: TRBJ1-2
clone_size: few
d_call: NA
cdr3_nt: TGTGCCAGCAGTTTCGACTGGCGTGCTAACTATGGCTACACCTTC
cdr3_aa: CASSFDWRANYGYTF

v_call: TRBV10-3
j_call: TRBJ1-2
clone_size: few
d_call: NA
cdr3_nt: TGTGCCATCAGTACCTACTCAGGTGGCTACACCTTC
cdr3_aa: CAISTYSGGYTF

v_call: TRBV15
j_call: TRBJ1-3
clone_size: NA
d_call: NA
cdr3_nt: TGTGCCACCAGCAGAGATCTAGGGCCCTCTGGAAACACCATATATTTT
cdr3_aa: CATSRDLGPSGNTIYF

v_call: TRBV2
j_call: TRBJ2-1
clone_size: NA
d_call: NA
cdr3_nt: TGTGCCAGCATCGGCAGGGCCAACAATGAGCAGTTCTTC
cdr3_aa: CASIGRANNEQFF

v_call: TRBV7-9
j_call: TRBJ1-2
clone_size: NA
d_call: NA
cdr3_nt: TGTGCCAGCAAGCCGGACAGACCTAACTATGGCTACACCTTC
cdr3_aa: CASKPDRPNYGYTF

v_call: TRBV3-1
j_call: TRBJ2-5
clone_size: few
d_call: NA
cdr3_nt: TGTGCCAGCAGCCCAAAAACTAGTGCCTGGGAGACCCAGTACTTC
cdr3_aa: CASSPKTSAWETQYF

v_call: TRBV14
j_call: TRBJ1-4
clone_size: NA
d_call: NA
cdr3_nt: TGTGCCAGCAGCCAAGAAGCCATGAGAGGAAAACTGTTTTTT
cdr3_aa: CASSQEAMRGKLFF

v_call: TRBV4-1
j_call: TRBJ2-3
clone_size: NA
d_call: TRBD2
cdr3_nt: TGCGCCAGCAGCCAAATTAGCGGGGGGGAGCCAGATACGCAGTATTTT
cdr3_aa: CASSQISGGEPDTQYF

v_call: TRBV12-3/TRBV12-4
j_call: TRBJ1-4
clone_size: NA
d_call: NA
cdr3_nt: TGTGCCAGCAGTTTGTTTGCGAGGGGCGCCAATGAAAAACTGTTTTTT
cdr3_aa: CASSLFARGANEKLFF

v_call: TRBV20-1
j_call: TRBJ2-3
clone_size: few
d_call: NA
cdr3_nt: TGCAGTGCTAGAGAAGGGTCGAGGAGGCCGGATTGGACGCAGTATTTT
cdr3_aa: CSAREGSRRPDWTQYF